This T cell receptor (beta chain) emerged from a study of early T cells in non-severe SARS-CoV-2 infection. Study information: Unsorted whole blood bulk RNA was sequenced, with unpaired chains.

The germline V gene encodes CDR1 LNHDA and CDR2 SQIVND (reference sequence). V lost 3 bases and J 2 bases, leaving 8 bases between the germline ends. The CDR3 is made up of 13 amino acids. Individual cDNA molecules carried attached unique molecular identifiers. MiXCR, run by TCRdb on the 5' RACE reads, gives a single entry per CDR3 protein. The top ten clones hold about 8% of a sample with roughly 51,000 distinct CDR3 sequences, around a tenth of them seen once. This clonotype was sampled from an adult who was a healthcare worker with PCR-confirmed SARS-CoV-2 infection or an uninfected control (not recorded which). The sample consisted of whole blood. The chain joins TRBV19 to TRBJ2-7; perhaps TRBD2 as D (6 bases). The chain's CDR3 is CASSIGRAYEQYF. In DNA, the CDR3 is TGTGCCAGTAGTATCGGGAGAGCCTACGAGCAGTACTTC.